The 3 T cell receptor beta chains reported below all come from one sample, sequenced in a study of response to subunit inactivated influenza vaccine. One entry per CDR3 protein results from TCRdb running MiXCR on the RT-PCR reads. Of 400,000 to 650,000 distinct CDR3 sequences listed, approximately 7.3% are singletons. Sample: PBMCs from blood, taken about 23 months after vaccination. Every receptor here comes from a man aged 50 to 69 who received an inactivated influenza vaccine.

This clonotype was observed at least ten times. The genes are TRBV29-1 and TRBJ1-1, with D unresolved. The CDR3 is 11 amino acids. Germline CDR1 is SQVTM and CDR2 is ANQGSEA. In nucleotides, the CDR3 is TGCGGCACAAACATGGTAACTGAAGCTTTCTTT. This sequence encodes CGTNMVTEAFF.

This clonotype was seen many times. J is TRBJ1-1 and V is TRBV27; 8 positions match TRBD1. This CDR3 region has 14 residues. Losses at the gene ends were 4 bases for V and 5 bases for J; bases not matched to a gene: 6. In germline, CDR1 is MNHEY, CDR2 SMNVEV (reference sequence). CDR3 region: CASSSQGDATEAFF. In DNA form, the CDR3 reads TGTGCCAGCAGTTCACAGGGGGATGCTACTGAAGCTTTCTTT.

This chain joins TRBV5-1 and TRBJ2-5; D is unresolved. Germline V lookup: CDR1 SGHRS, CDR2 YFSETQ. V was clipped by 2 bases and J by 5 bases, with 10 bases between them. This CDR3 is 13 amino acids long. This CDR3 is CASSFRLRETQYF. Written as DNA, the CDR3 is TGCGCCAGCAGCTTTAGGCTCCGGGAGACCCAGTACTTC.